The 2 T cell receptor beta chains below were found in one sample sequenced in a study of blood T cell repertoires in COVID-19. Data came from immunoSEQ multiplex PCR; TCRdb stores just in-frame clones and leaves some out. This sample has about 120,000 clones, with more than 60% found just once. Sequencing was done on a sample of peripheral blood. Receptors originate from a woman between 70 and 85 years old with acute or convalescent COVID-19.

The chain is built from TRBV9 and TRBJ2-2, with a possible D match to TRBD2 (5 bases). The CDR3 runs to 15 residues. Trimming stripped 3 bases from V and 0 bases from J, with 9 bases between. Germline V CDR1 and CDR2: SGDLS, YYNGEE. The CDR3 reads CASSGTGTNTGELFF. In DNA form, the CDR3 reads TGTGCCAGCAGCGGGACTGGAACGAACACCGGGGAGCTGTTTTTT.

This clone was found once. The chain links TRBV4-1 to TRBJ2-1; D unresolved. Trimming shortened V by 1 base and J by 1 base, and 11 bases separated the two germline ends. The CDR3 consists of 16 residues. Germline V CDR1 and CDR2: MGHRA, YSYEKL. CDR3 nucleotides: TGCGCCAGCAGCCAAGTCAATCTAGTTTCCTACAATGAGCAGTTCTTC. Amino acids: CASSQVNLVSYNEQFF.